The next 2 T cell receptor beta chains were all read from a single sample in a study of blood T cell repertoires in COVID-19. Some clones are missing from TCRdb's copy, which holds only in-frame ones; the method was immunoSEQ multiplex PCR. The table shows over 150,000 clones, with under 85% occurring only once. What was sequenced was peripheral blood. Source of these receptors: a human donor in a cohort sampled during active COVID-19.

The V call is TRBV18, the J call TRBJ2-3; D ambiguous. The CDR3 runs to 13 residues. Germline lookup yields CDR1 KGHSH and CDR2 LQKENI. Trimming took off 2 bases at V and 0 bases at J, with 3 bases between the two ends. The CDR3 region is CASSPSSTDTQYF. CDR3 DNA: TGTGCCAGCTCACCATCTAGCACAGATACGCAGTATTTT.

The chain recombines TRBV2 with TRBJ1-1, with TRBD1 as a possible D gene (6 bases). Trimming pared 8 bases from V and 1 base from J, leaving 11 bases between. CDR3 length: 13 amino acids. CDR1 is SNHLY and CDR2 is FYNNEI in the germline V gene. In DNA, the CDR3 is TGTGCCAGCCAGGGGCGGAAGAACACTGAAGCTTTCTTT. Translation gives CASQGRKNTEAFF.